This TCR beta chain was identified during a study of T cell responses to AZD1222 COVID-19 vaccine. Regarding the study as a whole: Spike-specific TCR repertoires showed rising breadth and depth after two AZD1222 doses. Spike was spanned by vaccine-associated CD4 TCRs, which were dominant at 160-218 and 743-854. Unmutated variant regions are reportedly the target of nearly half of TCRs that are spike-specific.

Method: immunoSEQ multiplex PCR; TCRdb's copy keeps in-frame clones and lacks some. Among fewer than 90,000 clones listed, just over 85% were seen once. This clone turned up a few times. Its antigen remains unknown. Samples with a second dose at about 4 or about 12 weeks were pooled together. Germline V CDR1 and CDR2: GTSNPN, SVGIG (reference sequence). V lost 3 bases and J lost 7; bases outside the gene matches: 6. The CDR3 has 13 amino acids. The V gene is TRBV30, the J gene TRBJ1-2; 9 nucleotides agree with TRBD1. This sequence originates from an adult who received the AZD1222 COVID-19 vaccine. The sequenced sample was peripheral blood, obtained 28 days after the second AZD1222 dose. CDR3 in amino acids: CAWRGTGLGGYTF. The CDR3 nucleotides are TGTGCCTGGAGAGGGACAGGGTTGGGTGGCTACACCTTC.